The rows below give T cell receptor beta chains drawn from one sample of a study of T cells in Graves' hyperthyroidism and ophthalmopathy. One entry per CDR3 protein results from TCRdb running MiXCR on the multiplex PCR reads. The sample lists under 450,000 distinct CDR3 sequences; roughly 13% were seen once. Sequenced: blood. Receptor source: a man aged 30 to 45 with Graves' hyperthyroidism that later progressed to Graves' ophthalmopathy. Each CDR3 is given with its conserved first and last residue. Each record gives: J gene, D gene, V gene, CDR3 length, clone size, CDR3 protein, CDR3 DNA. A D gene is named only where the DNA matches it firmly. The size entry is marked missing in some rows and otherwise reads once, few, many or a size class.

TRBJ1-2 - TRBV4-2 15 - CASSQGVGANYGYTF TGTGCCAGCAGCCAAGGGGTAGGAGCTAACTATGGCTACACCTTC
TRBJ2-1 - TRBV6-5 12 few CASSYDGVEQFF TGTGCCAGCAGTTACGATGGGGTTGAGCAGTTCTTC
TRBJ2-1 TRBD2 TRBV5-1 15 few CASRHIAGGYDEQFF TGCGCCAGCAGACATATAGCGGGGGGGTACGATGAGCAGTTCTTC
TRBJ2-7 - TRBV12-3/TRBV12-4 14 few CASSFSGSSYEQYF TGTGCCAGCAGTTTTAGTGGCAGCTCCTACGAGCAGTACTTC
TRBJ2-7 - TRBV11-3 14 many CASSPRDTRYEQYF TGTGCCAGCAGCCCCCGGGACACGCGCTACGAGCAGTACTTC
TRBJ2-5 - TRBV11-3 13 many CASSLRQPAAQYF TGTGCCAGCAGCTTAAGACAGCCCGCGGCCCAGTACTTC
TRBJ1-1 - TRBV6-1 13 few CASSATGRTEAFF TGTGCCAGCAGTGCTACAGGGCGGACTGAAGCTTTCTTT
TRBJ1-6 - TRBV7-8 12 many CASSPGSSPLHF TGTGCCAGCAGTCCCGGGAGTTCACCCCTCCACTTT
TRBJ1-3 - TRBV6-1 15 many CASSFDGSSTNTIYF TGTGCCAGCAGTTTCGACGGTTCCTCTACGAACACCATATATTTT
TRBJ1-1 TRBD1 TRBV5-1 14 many CASSLGTGDTEAFF TGCGCCAGCAGCCTAGGGACAGGGGACACTGAAGCTTTCTTT
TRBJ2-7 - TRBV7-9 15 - CASSLVLGVGYEQYF TGTGCCAGCAGCTTAGTACTAGGGGTTGGGTACGAGCAGTACTTC
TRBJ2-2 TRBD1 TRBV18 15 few CASSSTGINTGELFF TGTGCCAGCTCGTCGACAGGGATCAACACCGGGGAGCTGTTTTTT
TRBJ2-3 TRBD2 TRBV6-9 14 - CASSYGTSADTQYF TGCGCCAGCAGTTACGGGACTAGCGCAGATACGCAGTATTTT
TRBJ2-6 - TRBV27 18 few CASSPIPLGGSGANVLTF TGTGCCAGCAGCCCTATACCCCTAGGGGGATCGGGGGCCAACGTCCTGACTTTC
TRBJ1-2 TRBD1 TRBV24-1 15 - CATGDNRDRGYGYTF TGTGCCACCGGTGACAACCGGGACAGGGGTTATGGCTACACCTTC
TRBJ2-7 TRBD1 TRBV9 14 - CASSVSYRGDEQYF TGTGCCAGCAGCGTATCGTACAGGGGGGACGAGCAGTACTTC
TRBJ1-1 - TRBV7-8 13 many CASSLAATRKAFF TGTGCCAGCAGCTTAGCGGCGACAAGAAAAGCTTTCTTT
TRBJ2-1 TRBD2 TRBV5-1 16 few CASSPRTSGGHNEQFF TGCGCCAGCAGCCCGCGAACTAGCGGGGGCCACAATGAGCAGTTCTTC
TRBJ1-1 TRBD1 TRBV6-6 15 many CASSYGNRGTTEAFF TGTGCCAGCAGTTACGGAAACAGGGGGACCACTGAAGCTTTCTTT
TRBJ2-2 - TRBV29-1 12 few CSGYSGDGELFF TGCAGCGGTTATAGCGGAGACGGAGAGCTGTTTTTT
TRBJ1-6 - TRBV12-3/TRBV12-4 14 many CASSLDGSWSPLHF TGTGCCAGCAGTTTAGACGGGTCTTGGTCTCCCCTCCACTTT
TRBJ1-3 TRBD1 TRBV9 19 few CASSRTSYVDRVSGNTIYF TGTGCCAGCAGCCGAACCTCTTACGTCGACAGGGTCTCTGGAAACACCATATATTTT
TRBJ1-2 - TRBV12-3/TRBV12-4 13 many CASSQGTPYGYTF TGTGCCAGCAGTCAGGGGACCCCCTATGGCTACACCTTC
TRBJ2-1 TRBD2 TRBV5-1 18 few CASSLRTSGGRSYNEQFF TGCGCCAGCAGCTTGCGGACTAGCGGGGGCCGCTCCTACAATGAGCAGTTCTTC
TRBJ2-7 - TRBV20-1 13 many CSATFRVSYEQYF TGCAGTGCTACTTTCCGGGTCTCCTACGAGCAGTACTTC
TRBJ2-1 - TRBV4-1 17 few CASSQPTGHRSYNEQFF TGCGCCAGCAGCCAGCCTACTGGACATCGCTCCTACAATGAGCAGTTCTTC
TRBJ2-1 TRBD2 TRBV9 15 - CASSRSGGAYNEQFF TGTGCCAGCAGTCGTAGCGGGGGGGCCTACAATGAGCAGTTCTTC
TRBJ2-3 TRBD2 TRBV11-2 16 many CASSLIAGGRTDTQYF TGTGCCAGCAGCTTAATAGCGGGGGGTCGCACAGATACGCAGTATTTT
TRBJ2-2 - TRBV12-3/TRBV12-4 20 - CASSPILQVPHKSNTGELFF TGTGCCAGCAGCCCCATCCTACAAGTCCCCCATAAATCTAACACCGGGGAGCTGTTTTTT
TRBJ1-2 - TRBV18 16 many CASSPSYGTPGYGYTF TGTGCCAGCTCACCCTCTTACGGCACGCCGGGCTATGGCTACACCTTC
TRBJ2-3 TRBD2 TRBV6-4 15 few CASSGSAGGTDTQYF TGTGCCAGCAGTGGGTCAGCGGGGGGCACAGATACGCAGTATTTT
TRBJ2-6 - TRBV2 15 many CASSASLSGANVLTF TGTGCCAGCAGCGCCAGCCTCTCTGGGGCCAACGTCCTGACTTTC
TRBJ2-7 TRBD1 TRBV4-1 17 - CASSQDPTGTGGYEQYF TGCGCCAGCAGCCAAGATCCTACCGGGACAGGGGGCTACGAGCAGTACTTC
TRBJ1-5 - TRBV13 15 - CASSPGPYGNQPQHF TGTGCCAGCAGCCCCGGGCCTTATGGCAATCAGCCCCAGCATTTT
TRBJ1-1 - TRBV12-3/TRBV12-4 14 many CASSLGSMGTEAFF TGTGCCAGCAGTTTAGGCTCCATGGGCACTGAAGCTTTCTTT
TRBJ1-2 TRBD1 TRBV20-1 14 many CSVKGTGGFYGYTF TGCAGTGTTAAGGGGACAGGGGGTTTCTATGGCTACACCTTC
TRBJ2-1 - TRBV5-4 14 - CASRREEANNEQFF TGTGCCAGCAGGCGAGAAGAGGCGAACAATGAGCAGTTCTTC
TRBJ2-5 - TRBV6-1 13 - CASRQLGGETQYF TGTGCCAGCAGGCAATTGGGTGGAGAGACCCAGTACTTC